One and the same sample provided the 27 T cell receptor beta chains below, sequenced in a study of CXCR3-negative and CXCR3-positive naive CD8 T cells. In preparing the TRB cDNA libraries, 5' RACE with UMI labels was used. For each CDR3 protein, TCRdb gives one entry from its re-call of the 5' RACE reads, without DNA. Its clone listing holds tens of thousands of distinct CDR3 sequences. The sequencing sample was made of naive CXCR3- CD8+ T cells from blood. The subset was: CD45RO-CCR7+CD27+CD95- naive CD8+ T cells lacking CXCR3 (TNR3-). The receptors stem from a human donor in good health. Some clones in this sample may be carry-over from other donors' samples.

This chain joins TRBV7-7 and TRBJ2-1; checking the TCRdb D call of TRBD1 is not possible without DNA. The V gene's germline CDR1 is SSHAT and CDR2 FNYEAQ (reference sequence). CDR3 length equals 16 residues. CDR3 sequence: CASSLDDRIIYNEQFF.

This chain connects TRBV29-1 to TRBJ2-1; TCRdb picks TRBD1, but there is no DNA to check that call. Germline V CDR1 and CDR2: SQVTM, ANQGSEA. This CDR3 region has 14 residues. The CDR3 region is CSVGGSGESNEQFF.

This chain connects TRBV7-3 to TRBJ1-1; TCRdb designates TRBD1, a call that cannot be tested without DNA. The CDR3 length is 15 residues. In germline, CDR1 is SGHTA, CDR2 FQGTGA. The CDR3 spells CASSPRQGVKTEAFF.

The V gene is TRBV28, the J gene TRBJ2-2; the TRBD2 assignment by TCRdb is unverifiable without DNA. The CDR3 extends over 16 amino acids. In germline, CDR1 is MDHEN, CDR2 SYDVKM. CDR3 in amino acids: CASSLALAEGTGELFF.

This chain connects TRBV29-1 to TRBJ2-2. Germline CDR1 SQVTM, CDR2 ANQGSEA. The CDR3 extends over 11 amino acids. CDR3: CSVEETGELFF.

This rearrangement joins TRBV2 to TRBJ1-2. Germline CDR1 SNHLY, CDR2 FYNNEI. The CDR3 length is 11 residues. The CDR3 sequence: CASSEHYGYTF.

The J gene is TRBJ2-3, the V gene TRBV20-1; there is no DNA to check the TCRdb D call of TRBD2. Germline V CDR1 and CDR2: DFQATT, SNEGSKA (reference sequence). This CDR3 contains 14 residues. The CDR3 region is CSARDGRITDTQYF.

The V and J genes are TRBV30 and TRBJ2-3; TCRdb proposes TRBD1, but this gene call is untestable without DNA. This CDR3 spans 14 amino acids. The germline gives CDR1 GTSNPN, CDR2 SVGIG (reference sequence). The CDR3 region is CAWSLTGVTDTQYF.

The rearrangement links TRBV7-2 to TRBJ2-2; TCRdb calls TRBD2, which cannot be checked without DNA. Germline CDR1 SGHTA, CDR2 FQGNSA. The CDR3 spans 17 residues. The CDR3 reads CASSSGPKRANTGELFF.

This chain connects TRBV29-1 to TRBJ2-7; TCRdb calls TRBD1, which cannot be checked without DNA. This CDR3 spans 15 amino acids. Germline V gene lookup returns CDR1 SQVTM and CDR2 ANQGSEA. CDR3 amino acids: CSVDIPGGISYEQYF.

V gene TRBV7-9 combines with J gene TRBJ2-1; no DNA is available, so the TRBD1 call from TCRdb remains unchecked. CDR1 SEHNR and CDR2 FQNEAQ come from the germline V gene (reference sequence). CDR3 length equals 13 residues. The CDR3 protein is CASSFAQGGEQFF. Full variable domain (outside the CDR3, taken from reference TRBV7-9 and TRBJ2-1): DTGVSQNPRHKITKRGQNVTFRCDPISEHNRLYWYRQTLGQGPEFLTYFQNEAQLEKSRLLSDRFSAERPKGSFSTLEIQRTEQGDSAMYLCASSFAQGGEQFFGPGTRLTVL.

The chain has TRBV20-1 and TRBJ1-1; TCRdb's D gene call, TRBD1, goes unchecked for lack of DNA. CDR3 size: 13 residues. CDR1 is DFQATT, CDR2 SNEGSKA, per germline (reference sequence). CDR3 sequence reads: CSARLQGATEAFF.

The CDR3: CSAMSLGTGNLYEQYF. This sequence joins TRBV20-1 and TRBJ2-7; TCRdb returns TRBD1, unconfirmable since there is no DNA. The CDR3 runs to 16 residues. Germline lookup yields CDR1 DFQATT and CDR2 SNEGSKA (reference sequence).

This rearrangement joins TRBV7-3 to TRBJ2-7; TCRdb indicates TRBD2, and absent DNA this call remains unverified. Germline V CDR1 and CDR2: SGHTA, FQGTGA. This CDR3 spans 16 amino acids. The CDR3 protein is CASSLSLAGEANEQYF.

The chain combines TRBV21-1 with TRBJ2-1; there is no DNA to check the TCRdb D call of TRBD1. TRBV21-1 constitutes a pseudogene. This CDR3 is 17 amino acids long. CDR3 in amino acids: CASSKYQDPLRYNEQFF.

The chain is built from TRBV20-1 and TRBJ2-7; TCRdb gives TRBD2 as the D gene, but with no DNA this cannot be confirmed. Germline V CDR1 and CDR2: DFQATT, SNEGSKA (reference sequence). CDR3 size: 15 residues. The CDR3 is CSARDSVGGFYEQYF.

V and J are TRBV19 and TRBJ1-1; the D call of TRBD1 rests on TCRdb alone, since no DNA is present to check it. Germline CDR1 reads LNHDA; CDR2 reads SQIVND (reference sequence). CDR3 length: 13 residues. CDR3 protein: CASSMTGVTEAFF.

The V and J genes are TRBV7-9 and TRBJ2-2. Germline V CDR1 and CDR2: SEHNR, FQNEAQ (reference sequence). The CDR3 has 16 residues. The CDR3 spells CASTLREASNTGELFF. The complete variable domain, with remaining parts taken from reference TRBV7-9 and TRBJ2-2, reads DTGVSQNPRHKITKRGQNVTFRCDPISEHNRLYWYRQTLGQGPEFLTYFQNEAQLEKSRLLSDRFSAERPKGSFSTLEIQRTEQGDSAMYLCASTLREASNTGELFFGEGSRLTVL.

This chain links TRBV10-3 with TRBJ2-5; as DNA is missing, the TRBD2 call by TCRdb cannot be tested. CDR3 length: 18 amino acids. Per germline, CDR1 ENHRY and CDR2 SYGVKD. The CDR3 is CAISEPSGGLLAGETQYF.

The chain is built from TRBV7-8 and TRBJ2-7. This CDR3 spans 12 amino acids. Germline V CDR1 and CDR2: SGHVS, FQNEAQ. This chain's CDR3 is CASKLMGYEQYF.

The rearrangement uses TRBV20-1 and TRBJ2-1; the D gene TCRdb calls, TRBD2, cannot be checked with no DNA. In germline, CDR1 is DFQATT, CDR2 SNEGSKA (reference sequence). The CDR3 spans 17 residues. The CDR3 loop reads CSARDLWLAGEGNEQFF.

The chain couples TRBV6-2 or TRBV6-3 to TRBJ2-3; absent DNA, TCRdb's TRBD2 call cannot be checked. Germline values: CDR1 MNHEY, CDR2 SVGEGT. The length of the CDR3 is 15 residues. The CDR3 spells CASGPGLADTDTQYF.

The CDR3 reads CASSLPVEGIQYF. The rearrangement uses TRBV28 and TRBJ2-4; there is no DNA to check the TCRdb D call of TRBD2. The germline V gene has CDR1 MDHEN and CDR2 SYDVKM. The CDR3 is 13 residues long.

The V gene is TRBV15, the J gene TRBJ2-7; the D call from TCRdb, TRBD2, cannot be confirmed without DNA. This CDR3 has 13 amino acids. CDR1 and CDR2 from the germline V gene are LNHNV and YYDKDF (reference sequence). The CDR3 loop reads CATSRASAGEQYF.

V usage is TRBV19 and J usage is TRBJ2-7; TCRdb's D gene call, TRBD2, goes unchecked for lack of DNA. This CDR3 has 14 residues. Germline values: CDR1 LNHDA, CDR2 SQIVND (reference sequence). This CDR3 is CASSITGGPGEQYF.

The chain combines TRBV13 with TRBJ1-6; with no DNA, the TCRdb D assignment of TRBD1 cannot be verified. The CDR3 runs to 15 residues. The germline gives CDR1 PRHDT, CDR2 FYEKMQ (reference sequence). CDR3 sequence: CASSSSEGANSPLHF.

J is TRBJ2-1 and V is TRBV12-3 or TRBV12-4; TCRdb outputs TRBD2, but without DNA this stays unchecked. The CDR3 is made up of 15 amino acids. CDR3 in amino acids: CASSFLLAQYNEQFF.